This T cell receptor (beta chain) appears in the sequencing data of a study of blood T cell repertoires in COVID-19. Study summary: Some COVID-19 samples were acute and others convalescent; all came from the United States, Italy and Spain. Nucleic acid was either cDNA or gDNA, and it came from T cells, B-cell-depleted T cells, or PBMCs.

Seattle's enrolled individuals joined amid active infection and were then monitored longitudinally. The CDR3 is made up of 15 amino acids. Unmatched junction bases numbered 3, after V lost 3 bases and J lost 0 bases. Germline CDR1 reads SGHVS; CDR2 reads FNYEAQ. Source study methods: The assay estimated nucleated cells by amplifying reference gene primers. Profiled with immunoSEQ multiplex PCR; TCRdb holds only in-frame clones, not every one. V, J and clone size derive from that table, while D and trimming were established from the DNA sequence. This table has approximately 460,000 clones, about 91% appearing once.

The J gene is TRBJ2-3, the V gene TRBV7-6, with TRBD2 matching over 7 bases. The sequence was obtained from a man between 18 and 29 years old with COVID-19, enrolled during active disease. Sequencing was carried out using peripheral blood. CDR3 nucleotides: TGTGCCAGCAGCTTTCTGGGGGGGAGCACAGATACGCAGTATTTT. Protein product: CASSFLGGSTDTQYF.